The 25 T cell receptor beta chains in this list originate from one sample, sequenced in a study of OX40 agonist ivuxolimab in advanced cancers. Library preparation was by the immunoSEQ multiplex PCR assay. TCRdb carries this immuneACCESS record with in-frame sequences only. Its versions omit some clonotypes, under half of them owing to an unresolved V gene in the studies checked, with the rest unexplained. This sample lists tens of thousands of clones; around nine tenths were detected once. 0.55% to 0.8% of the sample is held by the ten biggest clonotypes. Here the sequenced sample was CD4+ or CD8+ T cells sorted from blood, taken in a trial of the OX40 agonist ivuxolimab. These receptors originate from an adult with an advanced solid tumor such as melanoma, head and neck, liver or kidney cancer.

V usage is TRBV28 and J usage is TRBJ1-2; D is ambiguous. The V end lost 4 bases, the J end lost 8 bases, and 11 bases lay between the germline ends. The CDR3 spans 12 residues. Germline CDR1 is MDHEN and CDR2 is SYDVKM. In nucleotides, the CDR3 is TGTGCCAGCAGTTCGCCTCCAGGCGGCTACACCTTC. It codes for CASSSPPGGYTF.

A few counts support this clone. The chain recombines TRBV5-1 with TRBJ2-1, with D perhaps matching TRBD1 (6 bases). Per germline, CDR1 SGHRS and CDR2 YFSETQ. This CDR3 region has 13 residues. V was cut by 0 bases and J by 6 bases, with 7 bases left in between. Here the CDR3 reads CASSLVTGNEQFF. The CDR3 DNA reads TGCGCCAGCAGCTTGGTGACAGGCAATGAGCAGTTCTTC. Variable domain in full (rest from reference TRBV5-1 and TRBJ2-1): KAGVTQTPRYLIKTRGQQVTLSCSPISGHRSVSWYQQTPGQGLQFLFEYFSETQRNKGNFPGRFSGRQFSNSRSEMNVSTLELGDSALYLCASSLVTGNEQFFGPGTRLTVL.

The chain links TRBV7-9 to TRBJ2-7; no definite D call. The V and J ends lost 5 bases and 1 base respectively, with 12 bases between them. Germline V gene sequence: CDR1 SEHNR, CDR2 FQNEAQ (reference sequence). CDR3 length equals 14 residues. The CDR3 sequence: CASSPPDLSYEQYF. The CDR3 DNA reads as TGTGCCAGCAGCCCCCCGGATCTATCCTACGAGCAGTACTTC.

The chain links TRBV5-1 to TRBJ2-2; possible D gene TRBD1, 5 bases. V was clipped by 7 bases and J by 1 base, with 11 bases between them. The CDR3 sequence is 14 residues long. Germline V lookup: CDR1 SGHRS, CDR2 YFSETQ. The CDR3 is CASAQGGNTGELFF. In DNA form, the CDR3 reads TGCGCCAGCGCCCAGGGCGGGAACACCGGGGAGCTGTTTTTT. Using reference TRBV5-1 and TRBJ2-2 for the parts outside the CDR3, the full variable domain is KAGVTQTPRYLIKTRGQQVTLSCSPISGHRSVSWYQQTPGQGLQFLFEYFSETQRNKGNFPGRFSGRQFSNSRSEMNVSTLELGDSALYLCASAQGGNTGELFFGEGSRLTVL.

CDR3 bases: TGCGCCAGCAGCCAAGTTTACGGGATCGGCTACGAGCAGTACTTC. This gives the protein CASSQVYGIGYEQYF. The chain carries TRBV4-3 and TRBJ2-7; a weak D match, TRBD2 (5 bases). The germline V gene encodes CDR1 LGHNA and CDR2 YSLEER. The CDR3 consists of 15 residues. Trimming removed 1 base at V and 3 bases at J, with 13 bases between.

CDR3 sequence (DNA): TGTGCCAGCAGCTTAGTATGGACTAGTTCCGAGACCCAGTACTTC. Its protein product is CASSLVWTSSETQYF. The rearrangement links TRBV11-2 to TRBJ2-5; 7 bases align to TRBD2. Germline V gene data show CDR1 as SGHAT and CDR2 as FQNNGV. Trimming took 1 base from V and 5 from J; bases not matched to a gene: 7. The CDR3 is 15 amino acids.

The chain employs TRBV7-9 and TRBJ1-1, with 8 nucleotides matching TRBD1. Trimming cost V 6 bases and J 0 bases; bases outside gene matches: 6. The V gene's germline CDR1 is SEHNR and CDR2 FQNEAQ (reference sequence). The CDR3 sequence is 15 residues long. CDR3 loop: CASRRTGNLNTEAFF. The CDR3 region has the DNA TGTGCCAGCAGACGGACAGGGAACTTGAACACTGAAGCTTTCTTT.

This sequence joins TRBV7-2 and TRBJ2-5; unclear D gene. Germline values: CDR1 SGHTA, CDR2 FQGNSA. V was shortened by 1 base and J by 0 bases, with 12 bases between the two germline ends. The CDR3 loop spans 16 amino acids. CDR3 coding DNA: TGTGCCAGCAGCTTAGGGTCCCACCGTTACCAAGAGACCCAGTACTTC. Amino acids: CASSLGSHRYQETQYF. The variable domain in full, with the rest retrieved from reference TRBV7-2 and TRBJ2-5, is GAGVSQSPSNKVTEKGKDVELRCDPISGHTALYWYRQSLGQGLEFLIYFQGNSAPDKSGLPSDRFSAERTGGSVSTLTIQRTQQEDSAVYLCASSLGSHRYQETQYFGPGTRLLVL.

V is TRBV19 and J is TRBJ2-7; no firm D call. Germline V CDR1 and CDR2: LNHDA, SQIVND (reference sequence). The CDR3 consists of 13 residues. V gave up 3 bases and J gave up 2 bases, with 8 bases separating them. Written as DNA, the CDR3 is TGTGCCAGTAGTATCGAGCGACCCTACGAGCAGTACTTC. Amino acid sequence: CASSIERPYEQYF. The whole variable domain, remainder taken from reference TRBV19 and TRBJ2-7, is DGGITQSPKYLFRKEGQNVTLSCEQNLNHDAMYWYRQDPGQGLRLIYYSQIVNDFQKGDIAEGYSVSREKKESFPLTVTSAQKNPTAFYLCASSIERPYEQYFGPGTRLTVT.

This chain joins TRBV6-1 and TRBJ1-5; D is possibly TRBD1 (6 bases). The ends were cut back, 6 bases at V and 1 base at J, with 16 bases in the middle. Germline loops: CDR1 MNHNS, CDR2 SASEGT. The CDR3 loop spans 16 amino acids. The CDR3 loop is CASRERWGASNQPQHF. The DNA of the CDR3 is TGTGCCAGCAGGGAAAGGTGGGGGGCGAGCAATCAGCCCCAGCATTTT.

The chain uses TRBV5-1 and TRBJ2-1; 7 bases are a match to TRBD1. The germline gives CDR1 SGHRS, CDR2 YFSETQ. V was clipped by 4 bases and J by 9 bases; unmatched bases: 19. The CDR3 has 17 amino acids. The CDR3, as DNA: TGCGCCAGCAGCCCCCGGGCCTACGACAGGGCCTTCAGTGAGCAGTTCTTC. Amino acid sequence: CASSPRAYDRAFSEQFF. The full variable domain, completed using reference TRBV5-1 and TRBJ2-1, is KAGVTQTPRYLIKTRGQQVTLSCSPISGHRSVSWYQQTPGQGLQFLFEYFSETQRNKGNFPGRFSGRQFSNSRSEMNVSTLELGDSALYLCASSPRAYDRAFSEQFFGPGTRLTVL.

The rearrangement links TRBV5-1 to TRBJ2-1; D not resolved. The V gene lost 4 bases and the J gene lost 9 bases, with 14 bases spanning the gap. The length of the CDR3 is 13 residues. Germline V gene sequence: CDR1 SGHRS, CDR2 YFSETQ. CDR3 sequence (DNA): TGCGCCAGCAGCATCCGTCAGAGGACTGAGCAGTTCTTC. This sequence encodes CASSIRQRTEQFF. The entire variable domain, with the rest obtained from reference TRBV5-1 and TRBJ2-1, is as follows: KAGVTQTPRYLIKTRGQQVTLSCSPISGHRSVSWYQQTPGQGLQFLFEYFSETQRNKGNFPGRFSGRQFSNSRSEMNVSTLELGDSALYLCASSIRQRTEQFFGPGTRLTVL.

CDR3 amino acids: CASTSFRTEGNTIYF. Here the CDR3 DNA reads TGTGCCAGCACCAGTTTTCGGACAGAAGGAAACACCATATATTTT. The genes are TRBV6-6 and TRBJ1-3, with D possibly being TRBD1 (6 bases). Germline V CDR1 and CDR2: MNHNY, SVGAGI (reference sequence). The V end was cut by 7 bases, the J end by 4 bases, with 17 bases between. The CDR3 loop spans 15 amino acids.

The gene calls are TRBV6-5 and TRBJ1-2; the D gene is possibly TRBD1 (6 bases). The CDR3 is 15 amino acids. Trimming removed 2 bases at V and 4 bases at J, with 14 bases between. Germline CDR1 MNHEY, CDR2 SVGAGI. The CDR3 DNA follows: TGTGCCAGCAGTTACGGGCGGGGGGCTAGCTATGGCTACACCTTC. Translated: CASSYGRGASYGYTF.

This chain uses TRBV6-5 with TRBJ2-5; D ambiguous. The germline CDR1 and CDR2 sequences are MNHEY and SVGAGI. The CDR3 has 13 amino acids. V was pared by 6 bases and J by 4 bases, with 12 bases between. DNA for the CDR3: TGTGCCAGCAGCCGCGGAGTCGGAGAGACCCAGTACTTC. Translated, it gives CASSRGVGETQYF.

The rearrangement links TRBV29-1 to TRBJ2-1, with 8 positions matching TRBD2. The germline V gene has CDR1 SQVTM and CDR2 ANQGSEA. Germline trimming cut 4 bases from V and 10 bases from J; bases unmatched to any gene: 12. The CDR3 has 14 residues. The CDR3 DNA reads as TGCAGCGTTGTTCGTAGCGGGACCACGGGGGAGCAGTTCTTC. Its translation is CSVVRSGTTGEQFF.

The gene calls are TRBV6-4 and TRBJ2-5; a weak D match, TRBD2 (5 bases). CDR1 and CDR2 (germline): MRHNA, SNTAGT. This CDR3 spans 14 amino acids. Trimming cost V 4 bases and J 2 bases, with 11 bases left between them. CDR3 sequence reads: CASSGWRGQETQYF. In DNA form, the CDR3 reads TGTGCCAGCAGTGGTTGGCGAGGGCAAGAGACCCAGTACTTC.

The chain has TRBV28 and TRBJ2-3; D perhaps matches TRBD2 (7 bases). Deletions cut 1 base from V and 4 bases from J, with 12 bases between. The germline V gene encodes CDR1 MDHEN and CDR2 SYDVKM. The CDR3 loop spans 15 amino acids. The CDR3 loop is CASSLSRGGPDTQYF. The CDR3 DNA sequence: TGTGCCAGCAGTTTATCAAGGGGGGGGCCAGATACGCAGTATTTT.

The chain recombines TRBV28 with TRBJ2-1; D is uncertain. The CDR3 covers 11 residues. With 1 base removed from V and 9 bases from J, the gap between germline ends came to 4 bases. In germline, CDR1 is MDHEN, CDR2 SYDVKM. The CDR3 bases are TGTGCCAGCAGTTTATCGGGTGAGCAGTTCTTC. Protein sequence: CASSLSGEQFF.

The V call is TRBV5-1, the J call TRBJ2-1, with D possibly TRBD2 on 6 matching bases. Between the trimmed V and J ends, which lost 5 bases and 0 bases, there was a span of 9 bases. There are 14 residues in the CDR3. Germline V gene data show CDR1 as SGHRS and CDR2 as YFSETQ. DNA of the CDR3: TGCGCCAGCAGGGGGACTTCCTCCTACAATGAGCAGTTCTTC. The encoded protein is CASRGTSSYNEQFF.

In DNA, the CDR3 is TGTGCCAGTTCCGGGACTAGCGGTCTACATAACGATCCGCAGTATTTT. Encoded protein: CASSGTSGLHNDPQYF. The chain uses TRBV2 and TRBJ2-3, with TRBD2 matching 11 bases. Germline CDR1 reads SNHLY; CDR2 reads FYNNEI. The CDR3 contains 16 residues. The V and J ends lost 9 bases and 10 bases, in that order; junction bases with no gene match: 18.

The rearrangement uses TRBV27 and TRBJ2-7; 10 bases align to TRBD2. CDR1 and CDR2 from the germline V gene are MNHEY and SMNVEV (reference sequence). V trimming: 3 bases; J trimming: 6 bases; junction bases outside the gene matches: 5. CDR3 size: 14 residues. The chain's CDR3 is CASSLPGLASEQYF. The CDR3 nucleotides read TGTGCCAGCAGTTTGCCGGGACTAGCGAGCGAGCAGTACTTC.

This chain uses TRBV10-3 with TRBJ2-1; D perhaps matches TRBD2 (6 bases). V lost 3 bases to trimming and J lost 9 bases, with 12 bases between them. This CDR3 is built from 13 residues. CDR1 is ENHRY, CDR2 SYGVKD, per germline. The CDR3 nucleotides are TGTGCCATCAGTGACCATTCTAGCGTTGAGCAGTTCTTC. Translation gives CAISDHSSVEQFF.

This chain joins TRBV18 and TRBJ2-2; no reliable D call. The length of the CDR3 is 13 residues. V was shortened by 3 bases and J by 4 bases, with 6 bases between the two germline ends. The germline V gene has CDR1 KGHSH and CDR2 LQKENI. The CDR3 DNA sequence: TGTGCCAGCTCACCCGGCCGCACCGGGGAGCTGTTTTTT. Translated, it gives CASSPGRTGELFF.

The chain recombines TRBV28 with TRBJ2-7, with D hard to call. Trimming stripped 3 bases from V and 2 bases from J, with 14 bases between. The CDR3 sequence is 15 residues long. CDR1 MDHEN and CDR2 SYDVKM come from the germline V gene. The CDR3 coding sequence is TGTGCCAGCAGTTTGGGCGGCAACCATCCCTACGAGCAGTACTTC. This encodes CASSLGGNHPYEQYF.